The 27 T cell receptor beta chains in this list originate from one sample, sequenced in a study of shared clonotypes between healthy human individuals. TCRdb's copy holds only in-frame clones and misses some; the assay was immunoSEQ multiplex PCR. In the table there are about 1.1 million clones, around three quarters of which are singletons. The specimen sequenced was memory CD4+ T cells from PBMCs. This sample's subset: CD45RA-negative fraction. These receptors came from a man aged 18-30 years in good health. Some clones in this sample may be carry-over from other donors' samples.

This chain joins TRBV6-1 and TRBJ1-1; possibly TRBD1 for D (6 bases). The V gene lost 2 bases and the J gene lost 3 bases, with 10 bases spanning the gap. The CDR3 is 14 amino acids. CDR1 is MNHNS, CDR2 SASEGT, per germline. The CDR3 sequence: CASSEMGADTEAFF. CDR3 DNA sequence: TGTGCCAGCAGTGAAATGGGGGCGGACACTGAAGCTTTCTTT.

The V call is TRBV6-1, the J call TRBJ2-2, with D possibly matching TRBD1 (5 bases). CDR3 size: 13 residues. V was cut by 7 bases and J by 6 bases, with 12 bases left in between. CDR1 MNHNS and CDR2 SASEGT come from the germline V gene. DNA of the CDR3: TGTGCCAGCAAAGACGGACAACCCGGGGAGCTGTTTTTT. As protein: CASKDGQPGELFF.

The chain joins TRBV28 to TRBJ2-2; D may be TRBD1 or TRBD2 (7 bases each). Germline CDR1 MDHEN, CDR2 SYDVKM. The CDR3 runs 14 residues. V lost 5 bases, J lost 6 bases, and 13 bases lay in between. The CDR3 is CASSRQGGPGELFF. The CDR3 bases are TGTGCCAGCAGTAGACAGGGAGGGCCCGGGGAGCTGTTTTTT. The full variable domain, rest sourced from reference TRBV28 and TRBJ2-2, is DVKVTQSSRYLVKRTGEKVFLECVQDMDHENMFWYRQDPGLGLRLIYFSYDVKMKEKGDIPEGYSVSREKKERFSLILESASTNQTSMYLCASSRQGGPGELFFGEGSRLTVL.

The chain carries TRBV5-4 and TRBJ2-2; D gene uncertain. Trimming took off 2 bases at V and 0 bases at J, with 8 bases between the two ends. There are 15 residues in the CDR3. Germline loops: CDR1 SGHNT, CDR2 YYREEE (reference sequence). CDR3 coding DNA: TGTGCCAGCAGCTTTTTCGGGTCGAACACCGGGGAGCTGTTTTTT. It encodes CASSFFGSNTGELFF.

CDR3 loop: CSANRVTEAFF. Written as DNA, the CDR3 is TGCAGTGCTAACAGGGTTACTGAAGCTTTCTTT. The gene calls are TRBV20-1 and TRBJ1-1; D perhaps matches TRBD1 (6 bases). The CDR3 extends over 11 amino acids. From germline, CDR1 is DFQATT and CDR2 SNEGSKA (reference sequence). Between the trimmed V and J ends, which lost 4 bases and 5 bases, there was a span of 8 bases.

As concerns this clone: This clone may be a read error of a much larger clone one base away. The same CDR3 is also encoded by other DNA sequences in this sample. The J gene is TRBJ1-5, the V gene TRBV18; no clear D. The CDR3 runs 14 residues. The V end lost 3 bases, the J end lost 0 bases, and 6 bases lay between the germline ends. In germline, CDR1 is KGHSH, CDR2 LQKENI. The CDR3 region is CASSPGNSNQPQHF. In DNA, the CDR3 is TGTGCCAGCTCACCGGGTAATAGCAATCAGCCCCAGCATTTT.

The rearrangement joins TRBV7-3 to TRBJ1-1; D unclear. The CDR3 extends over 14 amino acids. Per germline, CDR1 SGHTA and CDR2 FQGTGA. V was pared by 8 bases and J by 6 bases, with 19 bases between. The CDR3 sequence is CASGIGGNSAEAFF. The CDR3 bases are TGTGCCAGCGGTATAGGAGGAAATAGCGCTGAAGCTTTCTTT.

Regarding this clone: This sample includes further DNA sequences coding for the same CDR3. CDR3 DNA sequence: TGCGCCAGCAGCCTTACAGGGAGAGAGACCCAGTACTTC. Amino acid sequence: CASSLTGRETQYF. J is TRBJ2-5 and V is TRBV5-1; D possibly corresponds to TRBD1 (6 bases). V gave up 4 bases and J gave up 4 bases, with 11 bases separating them. Germline CDR1 reads SGHRS; CDR2 reads YFSETQ. This CDR3 region has 13 residues. Filled out from reference TRBV5-1 and TRBJ2-5, the complete variable domain reads KAGVTQTPRYLIKTRGQQVTLSCSPISGHRSVSWYQQTPGQGLQFLFEYFSETQRNKGNFPGRFSGRQFSNSRSEMNVSTLELGDSALYLCASSLTGRETQYFGPGTRLLVL.

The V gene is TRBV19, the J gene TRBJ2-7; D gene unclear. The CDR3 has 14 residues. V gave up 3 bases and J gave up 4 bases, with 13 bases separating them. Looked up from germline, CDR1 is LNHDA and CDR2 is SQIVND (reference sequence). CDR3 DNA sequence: TGTGCCAGTAGTATCCGTCGAGGTTTGTACGAGCAGTACTTC. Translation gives CASSIRRGLYEQYF.

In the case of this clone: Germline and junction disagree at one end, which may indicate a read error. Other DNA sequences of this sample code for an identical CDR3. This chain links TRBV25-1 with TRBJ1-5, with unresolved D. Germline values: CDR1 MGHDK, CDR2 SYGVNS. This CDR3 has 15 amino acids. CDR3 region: CASSPSVGSNQPQHF. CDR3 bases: TGTGCAAGCAGCCCATCCGTGGGGAGCAATCAGCCCCAGCATTTT.

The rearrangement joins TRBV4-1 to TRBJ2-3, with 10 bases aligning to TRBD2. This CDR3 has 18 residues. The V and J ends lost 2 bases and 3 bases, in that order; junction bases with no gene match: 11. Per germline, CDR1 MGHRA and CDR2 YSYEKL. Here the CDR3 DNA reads TGCGCCAGCAGCCAAACGGGGCTGCTAGCGGGAGTAACAGATACGCAGTATTTT. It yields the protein CASSQTGLLAGVTDTQYF.

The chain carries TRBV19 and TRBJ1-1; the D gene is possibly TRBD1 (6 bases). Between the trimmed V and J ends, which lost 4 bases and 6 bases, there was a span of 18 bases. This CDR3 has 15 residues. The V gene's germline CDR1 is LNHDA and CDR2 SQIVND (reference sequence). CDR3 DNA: TGTGCCAGTAGTAGTCAACGGCAGGGGTTTTCTGAAGCTTTCTTT. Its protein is CASSSQRQGFSEAFF.

CDR3 residues: CASSEIGRETQYF. CDR3 nucleotides: TGTGCCAGCAGTGAAATTGGGAGGGAGACCCAGTACTTC. This sequence joins TRBV6-1 and TRBJ2-5; the D gene is possibly TRBD2 (6 bases). Germline CDR1 MNHNS, CDR2 SASEGT. Trimming took 2 bases from V and 5 from J, leaving 9 bases between them. CDR3 size: 13 residues.

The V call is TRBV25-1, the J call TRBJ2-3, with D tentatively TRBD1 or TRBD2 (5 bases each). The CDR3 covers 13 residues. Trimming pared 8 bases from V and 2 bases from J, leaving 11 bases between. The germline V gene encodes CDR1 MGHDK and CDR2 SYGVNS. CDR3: CASSYGATDTQYF. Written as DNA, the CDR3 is TGTGCCAGCTCATACGGGGCCACAGATACGCAGTATTTT.

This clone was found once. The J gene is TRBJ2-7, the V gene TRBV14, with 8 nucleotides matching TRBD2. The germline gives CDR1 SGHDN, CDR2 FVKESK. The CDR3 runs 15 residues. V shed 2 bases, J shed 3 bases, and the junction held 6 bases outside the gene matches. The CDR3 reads CASSQTYGRVYEQYF. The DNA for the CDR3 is TGTGCCAGCAGCCAAACCTACGGGAGGGTCTACGAGCAGTACTTC.

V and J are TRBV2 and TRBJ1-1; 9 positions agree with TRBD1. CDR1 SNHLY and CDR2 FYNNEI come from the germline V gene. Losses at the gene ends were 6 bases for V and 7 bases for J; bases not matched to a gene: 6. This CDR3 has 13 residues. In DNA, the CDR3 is TGTGCCAGCAGGCCCGGGACAGGGCTTGAAGCTTTCTTT. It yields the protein CASRPGTGLEAFF.

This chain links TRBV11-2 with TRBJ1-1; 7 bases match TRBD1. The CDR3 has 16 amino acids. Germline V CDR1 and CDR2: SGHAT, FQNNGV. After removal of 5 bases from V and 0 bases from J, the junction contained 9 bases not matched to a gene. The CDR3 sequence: CASSPGTVRMNTEAFF. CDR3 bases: TGTGCCAGCAGCCCAGGGACAGTTAGAATGAACACTGAAGCTTTCTTT.

CDR3 DNA: TGTGCCAGCAGCTTAGCGTCGGCGAACACTGAAGCTTTCTTT. Translated, it gives CASSLASANTEAFF. The genes are TRBV7-3 and TRBJ1-1; D remains ambiguous. Germline V CDR1 and CDR2: SGHTA, FQGTGA. The CDR3 is made up of 14 amino acids. Trimming cost V 2 bases and J 1 base, with 8 bases left between them.

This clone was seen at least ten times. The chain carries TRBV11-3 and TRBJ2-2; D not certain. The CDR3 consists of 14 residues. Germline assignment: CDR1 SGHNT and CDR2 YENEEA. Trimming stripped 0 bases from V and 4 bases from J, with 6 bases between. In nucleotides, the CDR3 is TGTGCCAGCAGCTTAGATTGGAGCACCGGGGAGCTGTTTTTT. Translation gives CASSLDWSTGELFF.

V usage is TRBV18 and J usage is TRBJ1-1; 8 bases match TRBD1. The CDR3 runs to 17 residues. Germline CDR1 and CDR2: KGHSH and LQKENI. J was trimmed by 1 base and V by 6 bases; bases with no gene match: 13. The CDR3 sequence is CASSTIGQGVRNTEAFF. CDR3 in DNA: TGTGCCAGCTCGACCATCGGACAGGGCGTGAGGAACACTGAAGCTTTCTTT.

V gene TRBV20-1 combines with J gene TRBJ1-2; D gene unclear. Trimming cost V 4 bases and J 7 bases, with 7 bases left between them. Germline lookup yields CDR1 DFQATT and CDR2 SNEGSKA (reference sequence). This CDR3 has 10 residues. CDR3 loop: CSATEIGYTF. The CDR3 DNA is TGCAGTGCTACCGAAATTGGCTACACCTTC.

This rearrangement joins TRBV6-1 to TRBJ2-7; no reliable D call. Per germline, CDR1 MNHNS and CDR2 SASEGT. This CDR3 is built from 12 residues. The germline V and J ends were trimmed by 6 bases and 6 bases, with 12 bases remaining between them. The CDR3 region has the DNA TGTGCCAGCAGACTTCGATGGTCCGAGCAGTACTTC. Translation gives CASRLRWSEQYF.

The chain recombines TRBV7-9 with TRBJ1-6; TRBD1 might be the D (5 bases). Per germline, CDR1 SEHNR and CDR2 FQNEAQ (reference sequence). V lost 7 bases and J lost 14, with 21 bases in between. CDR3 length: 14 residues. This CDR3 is CASTLSNVGGALHF. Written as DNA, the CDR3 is TGTGCCAGCACTTTATCTAATGTGGGGGGAGCCCTCCACTTT.

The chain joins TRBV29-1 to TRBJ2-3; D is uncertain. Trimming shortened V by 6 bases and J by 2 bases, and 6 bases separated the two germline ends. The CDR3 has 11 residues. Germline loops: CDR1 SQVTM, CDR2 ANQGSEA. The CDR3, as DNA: TGCAGCGTCAGACCCACAGATACGCAGTATTTT. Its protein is CSVRPTDTQYF.

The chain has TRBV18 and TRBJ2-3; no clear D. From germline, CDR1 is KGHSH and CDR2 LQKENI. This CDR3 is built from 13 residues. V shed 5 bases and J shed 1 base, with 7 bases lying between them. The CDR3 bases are TGTGCCAGCTCAGGACGGGGCACAGATACGCAGTATTTT. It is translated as CASSGRGTDTQYF.

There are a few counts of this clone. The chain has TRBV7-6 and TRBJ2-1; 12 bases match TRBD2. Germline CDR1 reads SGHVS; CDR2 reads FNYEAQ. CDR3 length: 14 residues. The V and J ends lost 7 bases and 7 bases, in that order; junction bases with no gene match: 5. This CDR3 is CASTRLAGENEQFF. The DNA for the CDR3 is TGTGCCAGCACCCGACTAGCGGGAGAAAATGAGCAGTTCTTC.

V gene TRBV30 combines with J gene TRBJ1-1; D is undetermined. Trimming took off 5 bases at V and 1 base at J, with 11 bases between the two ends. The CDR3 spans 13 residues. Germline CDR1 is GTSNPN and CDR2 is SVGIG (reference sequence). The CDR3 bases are TGTGCCTGGGCCACCGGGCCGAACACTGAAGCTTTCTTT. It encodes CAWATGPNTEAFF.